The rows below give T cell receptor beta chains drawn from one sample of a study of T cells in Graves' hyperthyroidism and ophthalmopathy. MiXCR, run by TCRdb on the multiplex PCR reads, gives a single entry per CDR3 protein. Among 350,000 to 400,000 distinct CDR3 sequences listed, 14% to 15% were seen once. Input material: blood. The receptors were sampled from a woman aged 25 to 39 with Graves' hyperthyroidism. Each CDR3 is given with its conserved first and last residue. D genes are given only for firm matches. A clone size is listed for some rows: how often the clone was seen (once, few, many), or a class if it is expanded.

v_gene	abundance	j_gene	d_gene	CDR3aa	CDR3nt
TRBV11-2	many	TRBJ1-1	.	CASSLGVTNTEAFF	TGTGCCAGCAGCTTAGGAGTAACGAACACTGAAGCTTTCTTT
TRBV10-3	.	TRBJ2-6	.	CAISESHTDSGANVLTF	TGTGCCATCAGTGAGTCACACACCGACAGTGGGGCCAACGTCCTGACTTTC
TRBV27	many	TRBJ2-7	.	CASSLMAGSYEQYF	TGTGCCAGCAGTTTGATGGCGGGGTCCTACGAGCAGTACTTC
TRBV5-1	.	TRBJ2-3	.	CASNLAISSSTDTQYF	TGCGCCAGCAATCTAGCGATAAGTTCTAGCACAGATACGCAGTATTTT
TRBV24-1	few	TRBJ2-1	.	CATSQGLYNEQFF	TGTGCCACCTCTCAGGGGCTCTACAATGAGCAGTTCTTC
TRBV19	.	TRBJ2-1	.	CASSIARVPYNEQFF	TGTGCCAGTAGTATAGCCCGAGTACCCTACAATGAGCAGTTCTTC
TRBV5-1	few	TRBJ1-1	TRBD1	CASSLGQASSEAFF	TGCGCCAGCAGCCTAGGACAGGCGTCCTCTGAAGCTTTCTTT
TRBV11-3	many	TRBJ2-2	.	CASSTPLGGLNTGELFF	TGTGCCAGCAGCACCCCCTTGGGGGGTTTGAACACCGGGGAGCTGTTTTTT
TRBV20-1	many	TRBJ2-3	TRBD2	CSAQTGLAGGLDTQYF	TGCAGTGCCCAGACGGGACTAGCGGGAGGTCTAGATACGCAGTATTTT
TRBV11-2	many	TRBJ2-3	.	CASSSLRLSGLGDTQYF	TGTGCCAGCAGCTCTCTTCGACTGTCGGGGTTAGGAGATACGCAGTATTTT
TRBV7-2	.	TRBJ1-2	TRBD1	CASSSQQGARGYTF	TGTGCCAGCAGCTCTCAACAGGGGGCGCGTGGCTACACCTTC
TRBV2	.	TRBJ1-5	.	CAGKGTGDQPQHF	TGTGCCGGTAAGGGGACGGGGGATCAGCCCCAGCATTTT
TRBV9	few	TRBJ2-7	TRBD1	CASSVALGTGPYEQYF	TGTGCCAGCAGCGTAGCTTTGGGGACAGGTCCGTACGAGCAGTACTTC
TRBV18	many	TRBJ2-4	TRBD1	CASSGTGTENIQYF	TGTGCCAGCTCAGGAACCGGGACAGAAAACATTCAGTACTTC
TRBV5-6	few	TRBJ1-2	.	CASSLGPAIGASYGYTF	TGTGCCAGCAGCTTGGGTCCGGCTATCGGGGCCTCCTATGGCTACACCTTC
TRBV28	few	TRBJ1-5	TRBD1	CASSPPGQYSNQPQHF	TGTGCCAGCAGTCCGCCGGGACAGTATAGCAATCAGCCCCAGCATTTT
TRBV15	.	TRBJ2-3	TRBD2	CAASSPSGLAGGDTQYF	TGTGCCGCCAGCAGTCCCTCGGGACTAGCGGGGGGAGATACGCAGTATTTT
TRBV5-1	.	TRBJ2-4	.	CASGPRVDENIQYF	TGCGCCAGCGGCCCCCGAGTAGATGAAAACATTCAGTACTTC
TRBV18	many	TRBJ2-1	.	CASSPPGGIAQQFF	TGTGCCAGCTCACCACCGGGGGGAATAGCGCAGCAGTTCTTC
TRBV2	many	TRBJ2-1	.	CASLRRVDYNEQFF	TGTGCCAGCCTTCGGCGGGTGGACTACAATGAGCAGTTCTTC
TRBV6-1	.	TRBJ2-3	TRBD2	CASLSGTDTQYF	TGTGCCAGCCTTAGCGGGACAGATACGCAGTATTTT
TRBV7-9	many	TRBJ2-1	.	CASSWTQPNEQFF	TGTGCCAGCAGCTGGACACAACCTAATGAGCAGTTCTTC
TRBV5-1	.	TRBJ1-1	.	CASSLVGGLDTEAFF	TGCGCCAGCAGCTTGGTGGGGGGCTTGGACACTGAAGCTTTCTTT
TRBV5-6	many	TRBJ1-2	.	CASSLESYINYGYTF	TGTGCCAGCAGCTTGGAAAGTTACATTAACTATGGCTACACCTTC
TRBV6-2/TRBV6-3	.	TRBJ2-1	.	CASIGDYNEQFF	TGTGCCAGCATTGGGGATTACAATGAGCAGTTCTTC
TRBV6-4	.	TRBJ2-3	.	CASSHGSTDTQYF	TGTGCCAGCAGTCACGGGAGCACAGATACGCAGTATTTT
TRBV11-1	many	TRBJ2-3	TRBD2	CASAAGGVDTQYF	TGTGCCAGCGCGGCGGGAGGGGTAGATACGCAGTATTTT
TRBV5-1	.	TRBJ2-1	TRBD1	CASSLAGQGALEQFF	TGCGCCAGCAGCTTGGCTGGACAGGGGGCGCTTGAGCAGTTCTTC
TRBV28	few	TRBJ1-6	.	CASSFAGKGYSPLHF	TGTGCCAGCAGTTTCGCAGGCAAAGGTTATTCACCCCTCCACTTT
TRBV3-1	many	TRBJ2-7	.	CASSQPGSVPGSYEQYF	TGTGCCAGCAGCCAACCAGGTTCAGTTCCCGGCTCCTACGAGCAGTACTTC
TRBV3-1	few	TRBJ2-7	TRBD1	CASSPRDRGAEQYF	TGTGCCAGCAGCCCCCGGGACAGGGGCGCCGAGCAGTACTTC
TRBV20-1	many	TRBJ2-3	.	CSASAGLPPDTQYF	TGCAGTGCTAGCGCCGGGCTACCCCCAGATACGCAGTATTTT
TRBV10-1	few	TRBJ2-3	TRBD1	CASGQVTDTQYF	TGCGCCAGCGGACAGGTCACAGATACGCAGTATTTT
TRBV12-3/TRBV12-4	few	TRBJ2-2	TRBD2	CASRTNGRAGELFF	TGTGCCAGCAGGACTAACGGGAGGGCCGGGGAGCTGTTTTTT